This T cell receptor (beta chain) was identified during a study of blood T cell repertoires in COVID-19. Background on the study: Whether acute or convalescent, the COVID-19 samples came from the United States, Italy and Spain. PBMCs, B-cell-depleted T cells, or T cells provided the cDNA or gDNA that made up the material.

As originally analysed: Reference gene primer amplification gave nucleated cell count estimates. Assay used: immunoSEQ multiplex PCR; TCRdb lists only in-frame clones, some missing. The D gene and trimming were derived from the DNA, and the V and J assignments and clone size from that table. The sample has around 150,000 clones, approximately 91% seen once. The CDR3 covers 14 residues. Germline V gene lookup returns CDR1 SQVTM and CDR2 ANQGSEA. Deletions cut 2 bases from V and 3 bases from J, with 10 bases between. This chain connects TRBV29-1 to TRBJ1-4; no definite D call. The sequenced material came from peripheral blood. The sequence was obtained from a man between 18 and 29 years old with acute or convalescent COVID-19. The CDR3 region is CSVEYGQSNEKLFF. In DNA form, the CDR3 reads TGCAGCGTTGAATATGGTCAGTCTAATGAAAAACTGTTTTTT.